This T cell receptor (beta chain) came from a study of cytomegalovirus exposure and HLA in healthy donors. Researchers ran the PCR with 60 Vbeta and 13 Jbeta primers. Libraries were prepared by immunoSEQ multiplex PCR; TCRdb keeps only in-frame clonotypes and omits some of them. The table has about 120,000 clones, about 81% seen once. This clone turned up a few times. Its specificity is unknown. With 0 bases removed from V and 3 bases from J, the gap between germline ends came to 12 bases. The length of the CDR3 is 15 residues. Per the germline V gene, CDR1 is LGHNA and CDR2 is YSLEER. Findings and limits, study-wide: CMV serostatus was the only recorded immune exposure for donors.

The TCR originated in a woman in her forties or fifties in good health and CMV-seropositive. The rearrangement uses TRBV4-3 and TRBJ2-7; a possible D gene is TRBD2 (5 bases). The specimen was PBMCs. For the CDR3, the DNA is TGCGCCAGCAGCCAAGACCCCGGACTTGGCTACGAGCAGTACTTC. Translation gives CASSQDPGLGYEQYF.